These T cell receptor beta chains were read from a single sample in a study of Graves' ophthalmopathy and Graves' hyperthyroidism. Each CDR3 protein is one row after TCRdb ran MiXCR on the multiplex PCR reads. The sample has 170,000 or so distinct CDR3 sequences; 30% to 45% are singletons. Sequenced sample: peripheral blood. These receptor sequences come from a woman between 40 and 55 years old with Graves' ophthalmopathy. Both conserved end residues are part of each CDR3. Clone sizes are given selectively: once, few, many, or a class where the clone is expanded.

V gene	J gene	clone size	CDR3 protein
TRBV6-1	TRBJ2-7	few	CASSGSWGREQYF
TRBV7-8	TRBJ2-5	many	CASSHKEGRRETQYF
TRBV6-2/TRBV6-3	TRBJ1-5	few	CASSYGTENQPQHF
TRBV15	TRBJ2-5	.	CATSRGALYETQYF
TRBV2	TRBJ1-2	many	CASITDRGFDYGYTF
TRBV20-1	TRBJ1-1	.	CSERQGAGTEAFF
TRBV5-1	TRBJ2-7	many	CASSANRGGKVYEQYF
TRBV5-1	TRBJ2-2	many	CASSLSTDTGELFF
TRBV20-1	TRBJ1-5	.	CSARWGRDQPQHF
TRBV27	TRBJ2-5	many	CASSLGRDIQETQYF
TRBV7-2	TRBJ2-2	many	CASSWAGELFF
TRBV12-3/TRBV12-4	TRBJ1-1	.	CASSLAQTGNTEAFF
TRBV27	TRBJ2-7	.	CASSRTKGSEQYF